The source of this TCR beta chain is a study of T cells in Graves' hyperthyroidism and ophthalmopathy. RNA transcripts provided the source from which TCR beta CDR3 regions were amplified. The HTBI set primed first-round TCR CDR3 RT-PCR. TCRdb redid the calling of the multiplex PCR reads with MiXCR, one entry per CDR3 protein. The data contain a few hundred thousand distinct CDR3 sequences, roughly 14% of them singletons. Trimming removed 4 bases from V and 6 bases from J, with 11 bases in between. CDR3 size: 13 residues. Germline V lookup: CDR1 SGHTS, CDR2 YDEGEE. Sequenced material: blood. This TCR derives from a young woman with Graves' hyperthyroidism. This sequence joins TRBV5-8 and TRBJ1-5; D uncertain. The CDR3: CASSQREGQPQHF. The CDR3 DNA reads TGTGCCAGCAGCCAGAGGGAGGGTCAGCCCCAGCATTTT.